Here is one T cell receptor beta chain with its context. Its matching antigen is unknown. The sample is drawn from a study of beta chain features in type 1 diabetes. As every portion of the isolated RNA was reverse transcribed, the sequencing read expressed TCRB transcripts. The data were produced by immunoSEQ multiplex PCR, yet TCRdb's version contains in-frame clones alone and is incomplete. The sample has around 360,000 clones; roughly 12% are singletons. The CDR3 runs to 16 residues. In germline, CDR1 is SGHRS, CDR2 YFSETQ. Trimming took 1 base from V and 7 from J; bases not matched to a gene: 11. Study observations and caveats: Among patients with Type 1 diabetes, TCRB CDR3s were moderately but significantly shorter in every one of the four CD4+ subsets. At VDJ recombination sites, type 1 diabetes patients had fewer insertions and more deleted nucleotides.

Every participating donor gave one draw, a heparinised blood sample averaging about 120 mL. The V call is TRBV5-1, the J call TRBJ2-1; TRBD1 matches 7 bases. The TCR was taken from a woman under 30 with type 1 diabetes. Input material: naive CD4+ T cells from blood. For the CDR3, the DNA is TGCGCCAGCAGCTTGACAACGACTCTCAGGGGGAATGAGCAGTTCTTC. Residues: CASSLTTTLRGNEQFF.